The 4 T cell receptor beta chains below all came from one sample that was sequenced in a study of prognosis after radiotherapy for stage I lung cancer. Two-round multiplex PCR amplified TCR beta CDR3 from genomic DNA. Amplification in first-round PCR relied on primers specific to each TRBV and TRBJ gene. TCRdb itself ran the multiplex PCR reads through MiXCR, one entry per CDR3 protein. The data contain about 14,000 distinct CDR3 sequences, around 54% of them seen just once; the ten biggest clones take up roughly 24%. The sequencing here drew on PBMCs, taken before or after stereotactic body radiation therapy (not recorded which). These receptors all come from a donor over 45 with non-small cell lung cancer.

This clonotype was seen ten or more times. A much larger clone lies a single base off, so this may be a read error. The chain carries TRBV15 and TRBJ2-7, with D maybe TRBD2 (5 bases). Germline V gives CDR1 LNHNV, CDR2 YYDKDF (reference sequence). CDR3 length equals 13 residues. DNA for the CDR3: TGTGCCACCATCAGAGATCCGTCCGGACTCTTGTACTTC. It yields the protein CATIRDPSGLLYF.

This clonotype was recorded many times. This chain uses TRBV19 with TRBJ2-1; 7 nucleotides agree with TRBD2. This CDR3 has 14 amino acids. The V gene's germline CDR1 is LNHDA and CDR2 SQIVND (reference sequence). V lost 3 bases and J lost 3; bases outside the gene matches: 2. In DNA, the CDR3 is TGTGCCAGTAGTATGGGAGGGAGCTACAATGAGCAGTTCTTC. Protein product: CASSMGGSYNEQFF.

The V gene is TRBV7-3, the J gene TRBJ2-7; no clear D. CDR1 and CDR2 (germline): SGHTA, FQGTGA. The CDR3 runs 13 residues. Trimming took 5 bases from V and 5 from J, leaving 13 bases between them. CDR3 in amino acids: CASSKAGDHEQYF. The CDR3 DNA follows: TGTGCCAGCAGCAAGGCCGGTGACCACGAGCAGTACTTC.

Concerning this clonotype: It differs at one base from a far larger clone, so likely a read error. J is TRBJ2-3 and V is TRBV6-4; no reliable D call. V gave up 7 bases and J gave up 0 bases, with 20 bases separating them. From germline, CDR1 is MRHNA and CDR2 SNTAGT. This CDR3 is built from 17 residues. The CDR3 region is CASTREVRTSSTDTQYF. In nucleotides, the CDR3 is TGTGCCAGCACTCGAGAGGTAAGAACCTCTAGCACAGATACGCAGTATTTT.